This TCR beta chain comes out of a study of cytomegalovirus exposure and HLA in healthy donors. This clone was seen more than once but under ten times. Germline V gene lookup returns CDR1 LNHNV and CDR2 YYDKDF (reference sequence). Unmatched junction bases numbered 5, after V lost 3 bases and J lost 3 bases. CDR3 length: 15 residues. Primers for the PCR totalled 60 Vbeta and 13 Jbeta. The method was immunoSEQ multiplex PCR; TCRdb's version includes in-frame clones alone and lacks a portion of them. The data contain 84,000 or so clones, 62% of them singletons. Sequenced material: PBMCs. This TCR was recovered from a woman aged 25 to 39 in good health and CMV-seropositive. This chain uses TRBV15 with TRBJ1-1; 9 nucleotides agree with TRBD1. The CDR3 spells CATSRTGGRDTEAFF. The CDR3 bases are TGTGCCACCAGCAGGACAGGGGGAAGGGACACTGAAGCTTTCTTT. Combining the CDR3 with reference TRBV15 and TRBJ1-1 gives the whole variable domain DAMVIQNPRYQVTQFGKPVTLSCSQTLNHNVMYWYQQKSSQAPKLLFHYYDKDFNNEADTPDNFQSRRPNTSFCFLDIRSPGLGDTAMYLCATSRTGGRDTEAFFGQGTRLTVV.